The text below deals with one TCR beta chain. An approximately 200 ng quantity of DNA, 30,000 to 35,000 T cell genomes, went into the sorted-subset replicate PCRs. TCRdb's table, derived via immunoSEQ multiplex PCR, lists solely in-frame clones and lacks some. Found here are hundreds of thousands of clones, around 90% of them singletons; the top ten hold nearly 25%. These data originate in a study of shared clonotypes between healthy human individuals. It was CD45RO-negative cells, positively selected for CCR7, that made up naive CD8 cells, with terminally differentiated effector memory CD45RA+ cells excluded. The source of this sequence is a man under 40 in good health. Input material: naive CD8+ T cells sorted from blood.

This chain's CDR3 is CASSGGRNNYGYTF. As DNA, the CDR3 is TGTGCCAGCAGTGGGGGACGAAACAACTATGGCTACACCTTC. The rearrangement uses TRBV6-6 and TRBJ1-2, with D maybe TRBD1 (5 bases). V was shortened by 5 bases and J by 2 bases, with 12 bases between the two germline ends. Germline V gene data show CDR1 as MNHNY and CDR2 as SVGAGI (reference sequence). This CDR3 has 14 amino acids.